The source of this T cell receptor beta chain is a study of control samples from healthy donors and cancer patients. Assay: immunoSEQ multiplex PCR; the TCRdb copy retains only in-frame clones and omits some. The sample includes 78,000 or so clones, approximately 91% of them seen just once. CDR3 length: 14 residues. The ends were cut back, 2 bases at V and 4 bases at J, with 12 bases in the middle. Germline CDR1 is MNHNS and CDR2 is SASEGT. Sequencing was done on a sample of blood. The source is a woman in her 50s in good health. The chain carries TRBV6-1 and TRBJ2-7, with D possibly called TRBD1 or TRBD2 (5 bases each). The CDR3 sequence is CASSETHGTYEQYF. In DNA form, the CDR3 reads TGTGCCAGCAGTGAAACCCATGGGACGTACGAGCAGTACTTC.